This is a list of T cell receptor beta chains from one sample in a study of shared clonotypes between healthy human individuals. Clones were read by immunoSEQ multiplex PCR, and TCRdb kept only the in-frame ones, dropping some. The sample carries roughly 500,000 clones, roughly 95% recorded once. Sequences were obtained from naive CD4+ T cells sorted from blood. The receptors derive from a woman in her thirties in good health. The CDR3 runs from the conserved cysteine through the conserved F or W. A D gene is named only where the DNA matches it firmly.

TRBV5-4,TRBD1,TRBJ1-2,TGTGCCAGCAGCTATAACACAGGGGGCGACTACACCTTC,CASSYNTGGDYTF
TRBV10-1,NA,TRBJ2-1,TGCGCCAGCAGTAGCCCGAGGTGGGGGGCTAAGCAGTTCTTC,CASSSPRWGAKQFF
TRBV2,TRBD1,TRBJ1-4,TGTGCCAGCAGAGCCAGCCGGGACAGGGTATATGAAAAACTGTTTTTT,CASRASRDRVYEKLFF
TRBV6-1,TRBD2,TRBJ2-7,TGTGCCAGCAGGGCCTCTGGGGGGGGAATTGACGAGCAGTACTTC,CASRASGGGIDEQYF
TRBV28,TRBD1,TRBJ1-4,TGTGCCAGCAGTGTGCGACAGGGCGTTACCAATGAAAAACTGTTTTTT,CASSVRQGVTNEKLFF
TRBV20-1,NA,TRBJ2-7,TGCAGAGCCGGGAACTCCTACGAGCAGTACTTC,CRAGNSYEQYF
TRBV15,NA,TRBJ2-3,TGTGCCACCAGCCCCGACTACGTAGGGACAGATACGCAGTATTTT,CATSPDYVGTDTQYF
TRBV29-1,NA,TRBJ1-2,TGCAGCGTACGCCAGGTTGGGGGAGTGGGCTACACCTTC,CSVRQVGGVGYTF
TRBV19,TRBD1,TRBJ1-1,TGTGCCAGTAGTTTCGGGACAGGGGAAGCTTTCTTT,CASSFGTGEAFF
TRBV28,NA,TRBJ1-4,TGTGCCAGCAGTCTAGGACAGTTCGGAAAACTGTTTTTT,CASSLGQFGKLFF
TRBV11-3,NA,TRBJ2-1,TGTGCCAGCAGCTCGGCCGGGACTCCCCAGATCTTC,CASSSAGTPQIF
TRBV5-1,TRBD1,TRBJ1-1,TGCGCCAGCAGCCAGGGACAGAGAGAGAACACTGAAGCTTTCTTT,CASSQGQRENTEAFF
TRBV9,TRBD2,TRBJ2-1,TGTGCCAGCAGCTTACTAGCGGAAAACTACAATGAGCAGTTCTTC,CASSLLAENYNEQFF
TRBV27,NA,TRBJ1-5,TGTGCCAGCAAACCCACCGCACAGGGATTTTCGCAGCCCCAGCATTTT,CASKPTAQGFSQPQHF